The clone carrying this T cell receptor beta chain has more than one count but fewer than ten. Its target is not known. Primers included in the PCR were 60 Vbeta and 13 Jbeta primers. The protocol was immunoSEQ multiplex PCR, while the TCRdb copy is restricted to in-frame clones and leaves out a portion. This table has 140,000 or so clones, 70% to 85% appearing once. These data belong to a study of cytomegalovirus exposure and HLA in healthy donors. Findings and limits, study-wide: In vitro work confirmed that a few CMV-associated chains recognize CMV antigens. Roughly uniform depth of sequencing across donors was assumed in presence/absence analyses.

The V gene lost 5 bases and the J gene lost 2 bases, with 25 bases spanning the gap. Germline-derived CDR1 and CDR2 are MDHEN and SYDVKM. The CDR3 contains 19 residues. Sequenced input: PBMCs. The source of this sequence is a man aged 35-49 years in good health and CMV-seronegative. This chain joins TRBV28 and TRBJ1-5; a weak D match, TRBD1 (6 bases). The CDR3 is CASSPPRGGARRGNQPQHF. The CDR3 DNA sequence: TGTGCCAGCAGTCCCCCGAGGGGGGGGGCGCGAAGGGGCAATCAGCCCCAGCATTTT.